This TCR beta chain was found in a study of T-cell reconstitution after alpha-beta-depleted transplantation in children. This clonotype was recorded a few times. It was with unique molecular identifiers that the TCRbeta library was prepared. TCRdb re-called the PCR reads with MiXCR, one entry per CDR3 protein. Among about 350,000 distinct CDR3 sequences listed, approximately 12% were seen once. This receptor was obtained from a human donor who donated a stem cell graft to a child with Fanconi anemia. The sequenced sample was PBMCs, obtained from the stem cell graft.

The CDR3 DNA reads as TGTGCCAGCAGCGAATGGACCAAGTATGGCTACACCTTC. Encoded protein: CASSEWTKYGYTF. V usage is TRBV5-5 and J usage is TRBJ1-2; D is unresolved. Per the germline V gene, CDR1 is SGHKS and CDR2 is YYEKEE (reference sequence). The CDR3 is 13 residues long. Trimming pared 4 bases from V and 5 bases from J, leaving 12 bases between. Full variable domain (outside the CDR3, taken from reference TRBV5-5 and TRBJ1-2): DAGVTQSPTHLIKTRGQQVTLRCSPISGHKSVSWYQQVLGQGPQFIFQYYEKEERGRGNFPDRFSARQFPNYSSELNVNALLLGDSALYLCASSEWTKYGYTFGSGTRLTVV.